The clone carrying this T cell receptor (beta chain) was detected once. TCRdb's copy holds only in-frame clones and misses some; the assay was immunoSEQ multiplex PCR. The sample consists of about 230,000 clones, 86% of them appearing once. The sample comes from a study of blood T cell repertoires in COVID-19. For the study at large: Sources were T cells, B-cell-depleted T cells, or PBMCs; the material itself was cDNA or gDNA.

This CDR3 has 14 amino acids. Deletions cut 3 bases from V and 4 bases from J, with 12 bases between. CDR1 and CDR2 (germline): MNHEY, SMNVEV (reference sequence). The TCR comes from a man aged 45-60 years with COVID-19, enrolled during active disease. Sequences were obtained from peripheral blood. The chain employs TRBV27 and TRBJ2-5, with D possibly matching TRBD1 (7 bases). The CDR3 nucleotides read TGTGCCAGCAGTTTTGGAGGGGGCCTAGAGACCCAGTACTTC. Translating gives CASSFGGGLETQYF.